This T cell receptor (beta chain) was sequenced during a study of blood T cell repertoires in COVID-19. CDR3 length: 14 amino acids. J lost 7 bases, V lost 1 base, and 7 bases had no gene match. Germline CDR1 is SGDLS and CDR2 is YYNGEE. This clone appeared a single time. Data came from immunoSEQ multiplex PCR; TCRdb stores just in-frame clones and leaves some out. The sample has about 300,000 clones, 70% to 90% seen once; the top ten hold 9.4%. The clonotype originates from a man aged 18 to 30 with active or convalescent COVID-19. The chain links TRBV9 to TRBJ1-2; 7 bases agree with TRBD1. The sample consisted of peripheral blood. The CDR3 region is CASSVNRQGGGYTF. In DNA, the CDR3 is TGTGCCAGCAGCGTAAATCGACAGGGTGGTGGCTACACCTTC.